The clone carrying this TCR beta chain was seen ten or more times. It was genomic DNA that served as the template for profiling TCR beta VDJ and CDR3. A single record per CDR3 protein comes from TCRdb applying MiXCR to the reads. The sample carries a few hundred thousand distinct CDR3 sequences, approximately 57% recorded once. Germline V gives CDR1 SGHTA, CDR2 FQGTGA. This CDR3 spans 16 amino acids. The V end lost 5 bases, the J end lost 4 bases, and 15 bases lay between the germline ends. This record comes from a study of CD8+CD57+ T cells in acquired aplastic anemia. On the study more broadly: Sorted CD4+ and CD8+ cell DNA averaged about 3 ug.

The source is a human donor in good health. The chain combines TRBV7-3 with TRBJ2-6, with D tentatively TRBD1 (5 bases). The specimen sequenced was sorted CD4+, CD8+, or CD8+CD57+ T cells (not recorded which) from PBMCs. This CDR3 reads CASSQIQGAGANVLTF. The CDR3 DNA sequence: TGTGCCAGCAGCCAAATTCAGGGCGCCGGGGCCAACGTCCTGACTTTC.